The sequence of this TCR beta chain was determined in a study of T cell repertoires in cytomegalovirus infection. MiXCR, applied by TCRdb to the reads, yields one record per CDR3 protein. The table includes some 220,000 distinct CDR3 sequences, around 40% detected once. Study results and limitations: HLA-C-restricted CMV-specific TCR beta clonotypes were dominant in the ex vivo response.

This clonotype was detected a few times. The antigen is not known. Germline-derived CDR1 and CDR2 are SGHVS and FNYEAQ. V lost 1 base and J 4 bases, leaving 10 bases between the germline ends. This CDR3 spans 14 amino acids. Sequenced here: CD8+ T cells from cultured PBMCs, sampled from culture after CMV antigen stimulation. This receptor was identified in a human donor in good health (CMV status not recorded). Some clones in this sample may be carry-over from other donors' samples. The J gene is TRBJ1-1, the V gene TRBV7-6; no reliable D call. CDR3 sequence reads: CASSLGGASTEAFF. CDR3 DNA sequence: TGTGCCAGCAGCTTAGGGGGTGCGAGCACTGAAGCTTTCTTT.